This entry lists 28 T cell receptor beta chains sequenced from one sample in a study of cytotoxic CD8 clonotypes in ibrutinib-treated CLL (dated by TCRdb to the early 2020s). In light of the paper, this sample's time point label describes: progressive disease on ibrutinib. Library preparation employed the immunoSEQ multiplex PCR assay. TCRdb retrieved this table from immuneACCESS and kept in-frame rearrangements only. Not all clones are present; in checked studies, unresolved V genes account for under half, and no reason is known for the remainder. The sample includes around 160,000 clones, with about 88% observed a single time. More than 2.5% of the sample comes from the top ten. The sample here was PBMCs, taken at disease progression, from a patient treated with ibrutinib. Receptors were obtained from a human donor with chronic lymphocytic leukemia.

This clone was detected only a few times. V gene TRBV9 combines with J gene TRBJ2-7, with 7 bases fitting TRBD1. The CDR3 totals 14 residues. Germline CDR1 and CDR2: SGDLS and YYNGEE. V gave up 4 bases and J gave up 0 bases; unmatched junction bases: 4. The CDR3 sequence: CASSLGQFSYEQYF. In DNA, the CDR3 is TGTGCCAGCAGCTTGGGACAGTTCTCCTACGAGCAGTACTTC.

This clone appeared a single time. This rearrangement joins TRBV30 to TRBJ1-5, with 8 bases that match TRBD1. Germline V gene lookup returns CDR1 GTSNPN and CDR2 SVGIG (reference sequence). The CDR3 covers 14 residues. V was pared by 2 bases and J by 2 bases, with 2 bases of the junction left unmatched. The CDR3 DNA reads TGTGCCTGGAGTTCAGGGGGCCGCAATCAGCCCCAGCATTTT. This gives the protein CAWSSGGRNQPQHF.

CDR3 DNA: TGTGCCATCAGTGACAACCAAGAGACCCAGTACTTC. Its translation is CAISDNQETQYF. The rearrangement uses TRBV10-3 and TRBJ2-5; unclear D gene. The CDR3 totals 12 residues. The germline V gene encodes CDR1 ENHRY and CDR2 SYGVKD. Trimming removed 3 bases at V and 0 bases at J, with 2 bases between.

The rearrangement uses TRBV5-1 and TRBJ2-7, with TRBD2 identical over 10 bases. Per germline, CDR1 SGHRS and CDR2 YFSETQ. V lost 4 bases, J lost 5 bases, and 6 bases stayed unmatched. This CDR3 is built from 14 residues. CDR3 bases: TGCGCCAGCAGCGGAGCGGGAGGGCCAGACGAGCAGTACTTC. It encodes CASSGAGGPDEQYF.

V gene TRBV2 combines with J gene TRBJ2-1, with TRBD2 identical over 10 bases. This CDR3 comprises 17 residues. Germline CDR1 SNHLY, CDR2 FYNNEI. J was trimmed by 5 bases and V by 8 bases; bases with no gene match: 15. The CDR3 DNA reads TGTGCCAGCCTCCCGGTGGGGAGCGGGAGGGCGGACAATGAGCAGTTCTTC. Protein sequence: CASLPVGSGRADNEQFF.

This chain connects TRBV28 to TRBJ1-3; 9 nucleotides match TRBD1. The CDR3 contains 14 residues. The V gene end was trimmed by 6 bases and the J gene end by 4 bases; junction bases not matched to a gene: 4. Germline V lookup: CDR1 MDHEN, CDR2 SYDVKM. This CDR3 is CASSGTGTGNTIYF. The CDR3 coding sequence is TGTGCCAGCAGCGGGACAGGGACCGGAAACACCATATATTTT.

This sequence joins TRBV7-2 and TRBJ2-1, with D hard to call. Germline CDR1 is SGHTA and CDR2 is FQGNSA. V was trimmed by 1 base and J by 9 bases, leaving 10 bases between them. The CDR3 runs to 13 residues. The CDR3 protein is CASSLDGPFEQFF. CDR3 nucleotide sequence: TGTGCCAGCAGCTTAGATGGTCCGTTTGAGCAGTTCTTC. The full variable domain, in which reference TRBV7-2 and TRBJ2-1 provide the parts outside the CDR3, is GAGVSQSPSNKVTEKGKDVELRCDPISGHTALYWYRQSLGQGLEFLIYFQGNSAPDKSGLPSDRFSAERTGGSVSTLTIQRTQQEDSAVYLCASSLDGPFEQFFGPGTRLTVL.

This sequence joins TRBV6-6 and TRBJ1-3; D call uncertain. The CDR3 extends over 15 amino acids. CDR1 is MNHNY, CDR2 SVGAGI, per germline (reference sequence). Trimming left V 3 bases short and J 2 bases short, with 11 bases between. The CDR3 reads CASSYNREAGNTIYF. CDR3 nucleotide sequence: TGTGCCAGCAGTTATAATCGGGAGGCTGGAAACACCATATATTTT.

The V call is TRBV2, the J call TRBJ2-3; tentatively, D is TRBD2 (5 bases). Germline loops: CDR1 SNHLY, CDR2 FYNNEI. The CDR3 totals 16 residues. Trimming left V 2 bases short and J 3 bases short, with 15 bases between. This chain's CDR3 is CASSEYGLMMTDTQYF. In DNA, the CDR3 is TGTGCCAGCAGTGAATATGGACTGATGATGACAGATACGCAGTATTTT.

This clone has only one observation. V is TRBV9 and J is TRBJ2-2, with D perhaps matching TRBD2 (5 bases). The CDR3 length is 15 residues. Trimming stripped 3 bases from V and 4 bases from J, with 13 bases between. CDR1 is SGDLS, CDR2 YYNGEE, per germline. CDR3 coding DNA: TGTGCCAGCAGCGGCCGGGGAGAAGGCACCGGGGAGCTGTTTTTT. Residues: CASSGRGEGTGELFF.

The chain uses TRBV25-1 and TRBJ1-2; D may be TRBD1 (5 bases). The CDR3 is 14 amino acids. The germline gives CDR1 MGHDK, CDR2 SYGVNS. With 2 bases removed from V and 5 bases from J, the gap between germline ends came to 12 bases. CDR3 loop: CASSEGTDHYGYTF. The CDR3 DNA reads TGTGCCAGCAGTGAAGGGACTGACCATTATGGCTACACCTTC.

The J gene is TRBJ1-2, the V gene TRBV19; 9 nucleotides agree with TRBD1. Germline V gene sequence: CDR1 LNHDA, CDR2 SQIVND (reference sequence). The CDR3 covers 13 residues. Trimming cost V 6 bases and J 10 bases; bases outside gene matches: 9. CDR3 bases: TGTGCCAGTAGCCGAGACAGGGGGAGAGTCTACACCTTC. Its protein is CASSRDRGRVYTF.

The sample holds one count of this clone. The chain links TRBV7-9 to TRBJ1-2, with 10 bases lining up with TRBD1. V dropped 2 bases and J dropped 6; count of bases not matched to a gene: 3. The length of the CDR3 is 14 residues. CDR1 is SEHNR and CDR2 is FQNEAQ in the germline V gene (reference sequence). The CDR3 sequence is CASSLTGTGDGYTF. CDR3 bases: TGTGCCAGCAGCTTAACCGGGACAGGGGATGGCTACACCTTC.

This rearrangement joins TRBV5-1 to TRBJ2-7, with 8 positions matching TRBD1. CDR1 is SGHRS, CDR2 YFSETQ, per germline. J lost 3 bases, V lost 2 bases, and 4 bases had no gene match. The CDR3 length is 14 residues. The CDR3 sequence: CASSFRTGHYEQYF. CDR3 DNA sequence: TGCGCCAGCAGCTTTCGGACAGGGCACTACGAGCAGTACTTC.

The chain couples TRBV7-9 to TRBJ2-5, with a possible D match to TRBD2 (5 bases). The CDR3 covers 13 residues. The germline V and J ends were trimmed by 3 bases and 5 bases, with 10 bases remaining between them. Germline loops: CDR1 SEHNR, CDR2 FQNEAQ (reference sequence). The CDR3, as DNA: TGTGCCAGCAGCTTCGGGATCGGTGAGACCCAGTACTTC. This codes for CASSFGIGETQYF.

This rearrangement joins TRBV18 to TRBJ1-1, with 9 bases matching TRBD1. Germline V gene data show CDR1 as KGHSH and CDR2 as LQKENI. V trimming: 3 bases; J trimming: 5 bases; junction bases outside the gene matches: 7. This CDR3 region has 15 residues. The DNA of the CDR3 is TGTGCCAGCTCACCGCGGGACAGGGTAGGTACTGAAGCTTTCTTT. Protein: CASSPRDRVGTEAFF.

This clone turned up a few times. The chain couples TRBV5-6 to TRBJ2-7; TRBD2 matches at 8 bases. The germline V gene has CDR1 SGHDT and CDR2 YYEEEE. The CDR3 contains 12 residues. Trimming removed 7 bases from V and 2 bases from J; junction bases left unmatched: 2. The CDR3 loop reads CASGRGAYEQYF. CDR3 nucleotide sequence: TGTGCCAGCGGGCGGGGGGCCTACGAGCAGTACTTC.

The CDR3 DNA reads as TGTGCCTGGAGTCCCTGGACCGAAGTGAACACTGAAGCTTTCTTT. Translated, it gives CAWSPWTEVNTEAFF. V is TRBV30 and J is TRBJ1-1; D remains unclear. Germline V gene sequence: CDR1 GTSNPN, CDR2 SVGIG (reference sequence). V was pared by 2 bases and J by 0 bases, with 13 bases between. This CDR3 has 15 amino acids.

In nucleotides, the CDR3 is TGTGCCAGCAGCCGGGGGACAGGGGGCAATCAGCCCCAGCATTTT. Translation gives CASSRGTGGNQPQHF. The chain joins TRBV6-6 to TRBJ1-5; 10 bases are shared with TRBD1. The CDR3 length is 15 residues. Germline V CDR1 and CDR2: MNHNY, SVGAGI (reference sequence). Trimming cost V 6 bases and J 2 bases; bases outside gene matches: 4.

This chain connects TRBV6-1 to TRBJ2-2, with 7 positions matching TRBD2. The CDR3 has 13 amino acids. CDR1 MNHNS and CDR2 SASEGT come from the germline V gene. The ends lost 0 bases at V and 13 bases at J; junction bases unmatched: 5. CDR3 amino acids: CASSEARGFGLFF. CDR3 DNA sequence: TGTGCCAGCAGTGAAGCGCGGGGGTTTGGGCTGTTTTTT.

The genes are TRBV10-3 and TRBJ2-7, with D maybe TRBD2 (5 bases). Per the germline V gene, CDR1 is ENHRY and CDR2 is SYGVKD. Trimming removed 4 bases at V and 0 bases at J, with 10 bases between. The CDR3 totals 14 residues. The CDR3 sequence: CAISAEGGSYEQYF. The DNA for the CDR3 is TGTGCCATCAGTGCTGAGGGCGGCTCCTACGAGCAGTACTTC.

CDR3 sequence (DNA): TGCGCCAGCAGCCAACGCCCCGGGTCAGGGACAGATACGCAGTATTTT. Amino acids: CASSQRPGSGTDTQYF. This rearrangement joins TRBV4-1 to TRBJ2-3; the D gene is possibly TRBD1 (5 bases). The germline gives CDR1 MGHRA, CDR2 YSYEKL. The CDR3 is 16 residues long. Trimming pared 2 bases from V and 3 bases from J, leaving 15 bases between.

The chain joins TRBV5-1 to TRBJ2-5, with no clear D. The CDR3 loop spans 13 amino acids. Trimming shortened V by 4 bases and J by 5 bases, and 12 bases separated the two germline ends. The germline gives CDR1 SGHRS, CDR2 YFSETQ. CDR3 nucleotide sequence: TGCGCCAGCAGCCCCGGCCCCGGCGAGACCCAGTACTTC. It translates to CASSPGPGETQYF.

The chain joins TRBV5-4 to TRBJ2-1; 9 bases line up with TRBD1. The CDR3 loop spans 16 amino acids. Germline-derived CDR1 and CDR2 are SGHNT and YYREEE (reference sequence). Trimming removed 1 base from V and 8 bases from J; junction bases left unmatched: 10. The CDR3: CASSLLTGGKFDEQFF. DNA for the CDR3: TGTGCCAGCAGCTTGCTTACAGGGGGCAAGTTCGATGAGCAGTTCTTC.

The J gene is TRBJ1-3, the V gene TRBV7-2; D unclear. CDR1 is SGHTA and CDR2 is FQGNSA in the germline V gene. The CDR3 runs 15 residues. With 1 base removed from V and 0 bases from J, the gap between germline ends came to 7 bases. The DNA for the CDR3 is TGTGCCAGCAGCTTAGTCGGGTTCTCTGGAAACACCATATATTTT. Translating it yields CASSLVGFSGNTIYF.

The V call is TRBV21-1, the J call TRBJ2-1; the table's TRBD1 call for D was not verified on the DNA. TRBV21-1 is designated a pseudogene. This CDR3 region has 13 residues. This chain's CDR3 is CASKWDTTNEQFF. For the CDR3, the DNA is TGTGCCAGCAAATGGGACACCACCAATGAGCAGTTCTTC.

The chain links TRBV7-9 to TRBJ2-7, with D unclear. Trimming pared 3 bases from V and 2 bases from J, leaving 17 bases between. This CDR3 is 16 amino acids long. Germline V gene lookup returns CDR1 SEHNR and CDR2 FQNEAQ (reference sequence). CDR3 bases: TGTGCCAGCAGCTTCCGAATGGTAAGAGGTACCTACGAGCAGTACTTC. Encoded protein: CASSFRMVRGTYEQYF.

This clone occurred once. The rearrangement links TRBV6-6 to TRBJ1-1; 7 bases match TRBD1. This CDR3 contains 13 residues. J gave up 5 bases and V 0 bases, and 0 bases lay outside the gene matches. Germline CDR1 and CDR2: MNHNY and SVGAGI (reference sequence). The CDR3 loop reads CASSYSTGTEAFF. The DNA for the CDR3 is TGTGCCAGCAGTTACTCGACAGGGACTGAAGCTTTCTTT.